The rows below give T cell receptor beta chains drawn from one sample of a study of T cells in Graves' hyperthyroidism and ophthalmopathy. In TCRdb, the multiplex PCR reads were re-called with MiXCR into one record per CDR3 protein. The sample consists of roughly 420,000 distinct CDR3 sequences, 15% to 18% of them appearing once. Sequencing was performed on blood. The receptors here all came from a woman under 30 with Graves' hyperthyroidism. CDR3s include the opening cysteine and the closing phenylalanine or tryptophan. Fields, in order: V gene, clone size, D gene, J gene, CDR3 protein, CDR3 DNA. A D gene is named only where the DNA matches it firmly. Not all rows give a size; the values are once, few, many and, for expanded clones, a class.

v_gene: TRBV11-2; abundance: -; d_gene: TRBD2; j_gene: TRBJ2-5; CDR3aa: CASSLTSGGLKETQYF; CDR3nt: TGTGCCAGCAGCTTGACTAGCGGGGGATTAAAGGAGACCCAGTACTTC
v_gene: TRBV6-2/TRBV6-3; abundance: -; d_gene: TRBD1; j_gene: TRBJ1-2; CDR3aa: CASSGTGTGGREGYTF; CDR3nt: TGTGCCAGCAGCGGAACCGGGACAGGGGGCCGCGAGGGCTACACCTTC
v_gene: TRBV28; abundance: -; d_gene: -; j_gene: TRBJ2-5; CDR3aa: CASGLRGRETQYF; CDR3nt: TGTGCCAGCGGTTTAAGGGGCAGGGAGACCCAGTACTTC
v_gene: TRBV5-1; abundance: many; d_gene: -; j_gene: TRBJ2-7; CDR3aa: CASSLAGGARYEQYF; CDR3nt: TGCGCCAGCAGCTTGGCCGGTGGAGCACGCTACGAGCAGTACTTC
v_gene: TRBV10-2; abundance: -; d_gene: TRBD2; j_gene: TRBJ2-3; CDR3aa: CASRMTSEYSDTQYF; CDR3nt: TGCGCCAGCAGGATGACTAGCGAGTACTCAGATACGCAGTATTTT
v_gene: TRBV6-1; abundance: many; d_gene: TRBD1; j_gene: TRBJ2-5; CDR3aa: CASSYDRVRRETQYF; CDR3nt: TGTGCCAGCAGTTACGACAGGGTGAGGAGAGAGACCCAGTACTTC
v_gene: TRBV19; abundance: few; d_gene: TRBD1; j_gene: TRBJ1-2; CDR3aa: CASSSVVSGQGSYGYTF; CDR3nt: TGTGCCAGTAGTAGTGTGGTATCAGGACAGGGGTCCTATGGCTACACCTTC
v_gene: TRBV2; abundance: many; d_gene: -; j_gene: TRBJ1-2; CDR3aa: CASSENRDRRYTF; CDR3nt: TGTGCCAGCAGTGAGAACCGGGATCGGCGCTACACCTTC
v_gene: TRBV14; abundance: many; d_gene: TRBD1; j_gene: TRBJ2-1; CDR3aa: CASSPDRWGSEQFF; CDR3nt: TGTGCCAGCAGCCCGGACAGGTGGGGATCGGAGCAGTTCTTC
v_gene: TRBV27; abundance: few; d_gene: TRBD1; j_gene: TRBJ2-5; CDR3aa: CASSHGQGSPQETQYF; CDR3nt: TGTGCCAGCAGTCACGGACAGGGTAGTCCCCAAGAGACCCAGTACTTC
v_gene: TRBV7-2; abundance: many; d_gene: -; j_gene: TRBJ1-2; CDR3aa: CASSLGWQGGAYGYTF; CDR3nt: TGTGCCAGCAGCTTAGGGTGGCAGGGAGGGGCCTATGGCTACACCTTC
v_gene: TRBV12-3/TRBV12-4; abundance: many; d_gene: -; j_gene: TRBJ1-6; CDR3aa: CASSFADSPLHF; CDR3nt: TGTGCCAGCAGTTTTGCGGACTCACCCCTCCACTTT
v_gene: TRBV7-8; abundance: many; d_gene: TRBD2; j_gene: TRBJ2-7; CDR3aa: CASSSLSGALYEQYF; CDR3nt: TGTGCCAGCAGCTCCCTTAGCGGGGCGCTCTACGAGCAGTACTTC
v_gene: TRBV13; abundance: many; d_gene: -; j_gene: TRBJ1-5; CDR3aa: CASSLGPTGNQPQHF; CDR3nt: TGTGCCAGCAGCTTAGGGCCCACAGGGAATCAGCCCCAGCATTTT
v_gene: TRBV11-2; abundance: -; d_gene: -; j_gene: TRBJ2-7; CDR3aa: CASMAGTHSYEQYF; CDR3nt: TGTGCCAGCATGGCCGGGACACACTCCTACGAGCAGTACTTC
v_gene: TRBV28; abundance: -; d_gene: -; j_gene: TRBJ1-1; CDR3aa: CASSFVRLKSTEAFF; CDR3nt: TGTGCCAGCAGTTTCGTCCGGTTAAAGAGCACTGAAGCTTTCTTT
v_gene: TRBV3-1; abundance: many; d_gene: -; j_gene: TRBJ1-2; CDR3aa: CASSQDETYGYTF; CDR3nt: TGTGCCAGCAGCCAAGATGAGACTTATGGCTACACCTTC
v_gene: TRBV10-3; abundance: many; d_gene: TRBD1; j_gene: TRBJ2-5; CDR3aa: CAIRGQGVQETQYF; CDR3nt: TGTGCCATCAGGGGACAGGGAGTCCAAGAGACCCAGTACTTC
v_gene: TRBV4-1; abundance: -; d_gene: -; j_gene: TRBJ2-6; CDR3aa: CASSQDSGTGANVLTF; CDR3nt: TGCGCCAGCAGCCAAGATTCAGGGACGGGGGCCAACGTCCTGACTTTC
v_gene: TRBV6-2/TRBV6-3; abundance: many; d_gene: -; j_gene: TRBJ1-6; CDR3aa: CASSYSRTYFNSPLHF; CDR3nt: TGTGCCAGCAGTTACTCGAGGACCTATTTTAATTCACCCCTCCACTTT
v_gene: TRBV12-5; abundance: many; d_gene: -; j_gene: TRBJ1-4; CDR3aa: CASGRRDNEKLFF; CDR3nt: TGTGCTAGTGGGAGGAGGGATAATGAAAAACTGTTTTTT
v_gene: TRBV28; abundance: many; d_gene: -; j_gene: TRBJ1-2; CDR3aa: CASSLYPAQGGTF; CDR3nt: TGTGCCAGCAGTTTATACCCCGCACAGGGTGGCACCTTC
v_gene: TRBV20-1; abundance: many; d_gene: TRBD1; j_gene: TRBJ2-7; CDR3aa: CSATPGQASGEQYF; CDR3nt: TGCAGTGCTACACCGGGACAGGCTTCGGGAGAGCAGTACTTC
v_gene: TRBV27; abundance: many; d_gene: TRBD1; j_gene: TRBJ1-6; CDR3aa: CASTLGTGGQSPLHF; CDR3nt: TGTGCCAGCACCTTGGGGACAGGGGGCCAATCACCCCTCCACTTT
v_gene: TRBV4-1; abundance: many; d_gene: TRBD1; j_gene: TRBJ1-5; CDR3aa: CASSQGQGGISLSNQPQHF; CDR3nt: TGCGCCAGCAGCCAAGGACAGGGGGGAATTTCCCTTAGCAATCAGCCCCAGCATTTT
v_gene: TRBV28; abundance: few; d_gene: TRBD1; j_gene: TRBJ2-7; CDR3aa: CASSLWGQGAVEQYF; CDR3nt: TGTGCCAGCAGTTTATGGGGACAGGGGGCCGTCGAGCAGTACTTC
v_gene: TRBV5-1; abundance: many; d_gene: TRBD2; j_gene: TRBJ2-3; CDR3aa: CASSWGLARTDTQYF; CDR3nt: TGCGCCAGCAGCTGGGGACTAGCGCGCACAGATACGCAGTATTTT
v_gene: TRBV29-1; abundance: -; d_gene: -; j_gene: TRBJ1-2; CDR3aa: CSVEGVNGYTF; CDR3nt: TGCAGCGTTGAGGGGGTGAACGGCTACACCTTC
v_gene: TRBV12-3/TRBV12-4; abundance: -; d_gene: TRBD2; j_gene: TRBJ2-2; CDR3aa: CASSAHSGRASSGELFF; CDR3nt: TGTGCCAGCAGCGCACATAGCGGGAGGGCCTCGTCCGGGGAGCTGTTTTTT
v_gene: TRBV7-9; abundance: -; d_gene: TRBD1; j_gene: TRBJ2-2; CDR3aa: CASSPWTGKNTGELFF; CDR3nt: TGTGCCAGCAGCCCTTGGACAGGGAAGAACACCGGGGAGCTGTTTTTT
v_gene: TRBV27; abundance: -; d_gene: TRBD1; j_gene: TRBJ2-5; CDR3aa: CASRNRGETQYF; CDR3nt: TGTGCCAGCAGAAACAGGGGCGAGACCCAGTACTTC
v_gene: TRBV6-1; abundance: many; d_gene: TRBD2; j_gene: TRBJ2-5; CDR3aa: CASSPHSAGGQETQYF; CDR3nt: TGTGCCAGCAGTCCCCATTCAGCGGGGGGCCAAGAGACCCAGTACTTC
v_gene: TRBV7-6; abundance: many; d_gene: TRBD1; j_gene: TRBJ2-3; CDR3aa: CASSKGQFTDTQYF; CDR3nt: TGTGCCAGCAGCAAGGGACAGTTCACAGATACGCAGTATTTT
v_gene: TRBV6-1; abundance: many; d_gene: -; j_gene: TRBJ1-4; CDR3aa: CASSPYVVSATNEKLFF; CDR3nt: TGTGCCAGCAGTCCATACGTCGTATCTGCAACTAATGAAAAACTGTTTTTT
v_gene: TRBV11-2; abundance: many; d_gene: TRBD2; j_gene: TRBJ2-5; CDR3aa: CASSRGLAGVGGGETQYF; CDR3nt: TGTGCCAGCAGCCGGGGACTAGCGGGAGTAGGAGGTGGAGAGACCCAGTACTTC
v_gene: TRBV12-3/TRBV12-4; abundance: -; d_gene: -; j_gene: TRBJ1-4; CDR3aa: CASSLVRQGASEKLFF; CDR3nt: TGTGCCAGCAGTTTAGTACGGCAGGGTGCATCCGAAAAACTGTTTTTT
v_gene: TRBV6-1; abundance: many; d_gene: TRBD2; j_gene: TRBJ2-3; CDR3aa: CASSSPVVAGRTDTQYF; CDR3nt: TGTGCCAGCAGTTCGCCTGTGGTAGCGGGGCGGACAGATACGCAGTATTTT
v_gene: TRBV10-1; abundance: -; d_gene: -; j_gene: TRBJ1-6; CDR3aa: CASSVRPGLGDGVSPLHF; CDR3nt: TGCGCCAGCAGCGTTAGACCGGGCCTAGGAGATGGGGTATCACCCCTCCACTTT
v_gene: TRBV9; abundance: many; d_gene: -; j_gene: TRBJ1-2; CDR3aa: CASSAGHTYGYTF; CDR3nt: TGTGCCAGCAGCGCCGGACATACCTATGGCTACACCTTC
v_gene: TRBV4-1; abundance: many; d_gene: -; j_gene: TRBJ2-2; CDR3aa: CASSQVRDNGELFF; CDR3nt: TGCGCCAGCAGCCAAGTCAGGGATAACGGGGAGCTGTTTTTT
v_gene: TRBV29-1; abundance: many; d_gene: -; j_gene: TRBJ1-2; CDR3aa: CSVGGAEGYTF; CDR3nt: TGCAGCGTTGGGGGGGCAGAGGGCTACACCTTC
v_gene: TRBV7-3; abundance: many; d_gene: TRBD2; j_gene: TRBJ2-3; CDR3aa: CASRRVAGGPSTDTQYF; CDR3nt: TGTGCCAGCAGACGGGTAGCGGGAGGGCCTAGCACAGATACGCAGTATTTT
v_gene: TRBV15; abundance: few; d_gene: TRBD1; j_gene: TRBJ2-2; CDR3aa: CATSRDPGQGAGELFF; CDR3nt: TGTGCCACCAGCAGAGATCCGGGACAGGGGGCCGGGGAGCTGTTTTTT
v_gene: TRBV6-1; abundance: few; d_gene: -; j_gene: TRBJ1-3; CDR3aa: CASRTRGAPSGNTIYF; CDR3nt: TGTGCCTCCAGGACCCGGGGGGCGCCGTCTGGAAACACCATATATTTT
v_gene: TRBV6-2/TRBV6-3; abundance: many; d_gene: TRBD2; j_gene: TRBJ2-2; CDR3aa: CASSYGTSGGLNTGELFF; CDR3nt: TGTGCCAGCAGTTACGGGACTAGCGGGGGCCTGAACACCGGGGAGCTGTTTTTT
v_gene: TRBV20-1; abundance: -; d_gene: -; j_gene: TRBJ2-5; CDR3aa: CSARGVSRLETQYF; CDR3nt: TGCAGTGCTAGAGGTGTGTCCCGATTAGAGACCCAGTACTTC
v_gene: TRBV12-3/TRBV12-4; abundance: many; d_gene: TRBD1; j_gene: TRBJ2-1; CDR3aa: CASSSRTGFPNEQFF; CDR3nt: TGTGCCAGCAGTTCTCGGACAGGATTCCCTAATGAGCAGTTCTTC
v_gene: TRBV7-3; abundance: many; d_gene: -; j_gene: TRBJ1-2; CDR3aa: CASSLEEGRESGYTF; CDR3nt: TGTGCCAGCAGCCTAGAAGAAGGGAGGGAATCTGGCTACACCTTC
v_gene: TRBV5-5; abundance: -; d_gene: -; j_gene: TRBJ1-6; CDR3aa: CASSLGGEGSSYNSPLHF; CDR3nt: TGTGCCAGCAGCTTAGGAGGAGAAGGGAGCTCCTATAATTCACCCCTCCACTTT
v_gene: TRBV15; abundance: few; d_gene: -; j_gene: TRBJ1-3; CDR3aa: CATSRAGTLSGNTIYF; CDR3nt: TGTGCCACCAGCAGAGCGGGGACCCTATCTGGAAACACCATATATTTT
v_gene: TRBV4-1; abundance: -; d_gene: TRBD1; j_gene: TRBJ1-3; CDR3aa: CASSPATGFHRQYSGNTIYF; CDR3nt: TGCGCCAGCAGCCCTGCGACAGGGTTCCACCGGCAATACTCTGGAAACACCATATATTTT
v_gene: TRBV12-3/TRBV12-4; abundance: many; d_gene: TRBD2; j_gene: TRBJ2-5; CDR3aa: CASSPSGGGRETQYF; CDR3nt: TGTGCCAGCAGTCCCTCGGGCGGGGGGCGAGAGACCCAGTACTTC
v_gene: TRBV24-1; abundance: many; d_gene: -; j_gene: TRBJ1-1; CDR3aa: CATSEEGRDTEAFF; CDR3nt: TGTGCCACCAGTGAAGAGGGGCGGGACACTGAAGCTTTCTTT
v_gene: TRBV18; abundance: many; d_gene: TRBD2; j_gene: TRBJ2-5; CDR3aa: CASSPPSTSVETQYF; CDR3nt: TGTGCCAGCTCACCCCCCTCGACTAGCGTAGAGACCCAGTACTTC
v_gene: TRBV7-2; abundance: many; d_gene: -; j_gene: TRBJ2-7; CDR3aa: CASSRTWGRNNEQYF; CDR3nt: TGTGCCAGCAGCCGAACGTGGGGCAGGAACAACGAGCAGTACTTC
v_gene: TRBV3-1; abundance: many; d_gene: TRBD2; j_gene: TRBJ2-7; CDR3aa: CASSEGLNLYEQYF; CDR3nt: TGTGCCAGCAGCGAGGGACTAAACCTCTACGAGCAGTACTTC
v_gene: TRBV7-8; abundance: many; d_gene: TRBD2; j_gene: TRBJ2-1; CDR3aa: CASSPLAGEGNEQFF; CDR3nt: TGTGCCAGCAGCCCTCTAGCGGGAGAAGGCAATGAGCAGTTCTTC